Each of the 30 T cell receptor beta chains below was sequenced from the same sample in a study of cytomegalovirus exposure and HLA in healthy donors. Use of 60 Vbeta and 13 Jbeta primers characterized the PCR. The method was immunoSEQ multiplex PCR; TCRdb's version includes in-frame clones alone and lacks a portion of them. The sample lists about 130,000 clones, about 82% occurring once. Specimen: PBMCs. The receptors originated from a man aged 25 to 45 in good health.

In this sample, this clone turned up once. This chain uses TRBV2 with TRBJ2-1; TRBD2 agrees at 14 bases. CDR1 and CDR2 (germline): SNHLY, FYNNEI. Trimming cost V 6 bases and J 5 bases; bases outside gene matches: 9. The CDR3 runs to 17 residues. CDR3 loop: CASRGTSGRRLHNEQFF. In DNA, the CDR3 is TGTGCCAGCAGAGGGACTAGCGGGAGACGTCTTCACAATGAGCAGTTCTTC.

The chain uses TRBV7-9 and TRBJ2-3; D is perhaps TRBD2 (5 bases). The CDR3 runs to 17 residues. Germline lookup yields CDR1 SEHNR and CDR2 FQNEAQ (reference sequence). Trimming left V 5 bases short and J 2 bases short, with 20 bases between. The chain's CDR3 is CASSQGLERTVTDTQYF. The DNA for the CDR3 is TGTGCCAGCAGCCAAGGATTGGAGCGGACGGTCACAGATACGCAGTATTTT.

The chain links TRBV10-1 to TRBJ1-1; 8 positions agree with TRBD1. The V and J ends lost 3 bases and 0 bases, in that order; junction bases with no gene match: 3. Germline V gene lookup returns CDR1 WNHNN and CDR2 SYGVQD (reference sequence). CDR3 length equals 15 residues. The CDR3 here is CASSENRGMNTEAFF. The CDR3 bases are TGCGCCAGCAGTGAAAACAGGGGGATGAACACTGAAGCTTTCTTT.

The genes are TRBV19 and TRBJ2-1, with D possibly TRBD2 on 6 matching bases. Germline V gives CDR1 LNHDA, CDR2 SQIVND (reference sequence). The CDR3 covers 17 residues. V lost 9 bases and J lost 0, with 21 bases in between. In DNA form, the CDR3 reads TGTGCCAGCCCCGGGACTCCCTTCAGGCGCTCCTACAATGAGCAGTTCTTC. It specifies CASPGTPFRRSYNEQFF.

This clone was counted only a few times. V usage is TRBV29-1 and J usage is TRBJ1-2; D is undetermined. Germline CDR1 is SQVTM and CDR2 is ANQGSEA. The CDR3 has 12 amino acids. V shed 2 bases and J shed 4 bases, with 8 bases lying between them. The CDR3 protein is CSVEQDSYGYTF. CDR3 nucleotides: TGCAGCGTTGAACAGGATTCCTATGGCTACACCTTC.

CDR3 DNA: TGTGCCAGTAGTATCCAGACAGGACTGAATGAAAAACTGTTTTTT. This translates into CASSIQTGLNEKLFF. The chain carries TRBV19 and TRBJ1-4; D might be TRBD1 (6 bases). Germline V gene sequence: CDR1 LNHDA, CDR2 SQIVND (reference sequence). Trimming stripped 3 bases from V and 5 bases from J, with 13 bases between. The CDR3 contains 15 residues.

A single count supports this clone. The genes are TRBV5-1 and TRBJ2-1, with D unresolved. Germline lookup yields CDR1 SGHRS and CDR2 YFSETQ. Trimming took 1 base from V and 0 from J, leaving 11 bases between them. This CDR3 contains 16 residues. The CDR3 bases are TGCGCCAGCAGCTTGACCGGGTCGAGCTCCTACAATGAGCAGTTCTTC. Amino acids: CASSLTGSSSYNEQFF.

The V gene is TRBV28, the J gene TRBJ2-7; 8 nucleotides align to TRBD2. Germline CDR1 MDHEN, CDR2 SYDVKM. The CDR3 loop spans 14 amino acids. V dropped 6 bases and J dropped 5; count of bases not matched to a gene: 9. The CDR3 nucleotides read TGTGCCAGCAGGCCCAGCGGGAGTCGCGACGAGCAGTACTTC. Its translation: CASRPSGSRDEQYF.

The gene calls are TRBV14 and TRBJ1-3; the D gene is possibly TRBD1 (6 bases). The germline gives CDR1 SGHDN, CDR2 FVKESK. Trimming removed 4 bases at V and 3 bases at J, with 22 bases between. The CDR3 is 18 amino acids. The CDR3 spells CASSPTYLGQTGGNTIYF. CDR3 sequence (DNA): TGTGCCAGCAGCCCCACTTATTTGGGGCAGACAGGTGGAAACACCATATATTTT.

The DNA of the CDR3 is TGTGCCAGCAGTTTAAGCGGGGGTTTGAAGACCCAGTACTTC. Translating gives CASSLSGGLKTQYF. The chain is built from TRBV28 and TRBJ2-5; 8 bases match TRBD2. The CDR3 extends over 14 amino acids. The junction had 5 bases not matched to a gene; V was cut back by 2 bases and J by 6 bases. Germline assignment: CDR1 MDHEN and CDR2 SYDVKM.

This clone was counted once. V and J are TRBV28 and TRBJ1-5; D gene ambiguous. This CDR3 spans 17 amino acids. V gave up 3 bases and J gave up 1 base, with 16 bases separating them. CDR1 is MDHEN and CDR2 is SYDVKM in the germline V gene. DNA of the CDR3: TGTGCCAGCAGTTTGGACTTGGCGGGCAGGAGCAATCAGCCCCAGCATTTT. It translates to CASSLDLAGRSNQPQHF.

The chain employs TRBV30 and TRBJ1-2; D may be TRBD1 (5 bases). V was clipped by 1 base and J by 3 bases, with 9 bases between them. CDR3 length equals 13 residues. The germline CDR1 and CDR2 sequences are GTSNPN and SVGIG (reference sequence). In nucleotides, the CDR3 is TGTGCCTGGAGTGAATCAGGGTACTATGGCTACACCTTC. This translates into CAWSESGYYGYTF.

The chain employs TRBV6-5 and TRBJ2-7; 7 nucleotides match TRBD2. Trimming took 7 bases from V and 4 from J; bases not matched to a gene: 4. The CDR3 is 12 residues long. Germline values: CDR1 MNHEY, CDR2 SVGAGI. CDR3 coding DNA: TGTGCCAGCATGGGGGGAGGGTACGAGCAGTACTTC. This sequence encodes CASMGGGYEQYF.

V usage is TRBV14 and J usage is TRBJ2-1; D call uncertain. Trimming pared 1 base from V and 4 bases from J, leaving 5 bases between. Germline V gene data show CDR1 as SGHDN and CDR2 as FVKESK. The CDR3 runs to 13 residues. CDR3 residues: CASSQGLYNEQFF. CDR3 sequence (DNA): TGTGCCAGCAGCCAAGGACTGTACAATGAGCAGTTCTTC.

The chain uses TRBV5-1 and TRBJ1-1, with 7 positions matching TRBD1. Germline V gene sequence: CDR1 SGHRS, CDR2 YFSETQ. J lost 1 base, V lost 5 bases, and 8 bases had no gene match. CDR3 length: 15 residues. In DNA form, the CDR3 reads TGCGCCAGCAGTCCCTCGACAGGGAGGAACACTGAAGCTTTCTTT. It specifies CASSPSTGRNTEAFF.

The chain couples TRBV5-6 to TRBJ1-2; possible D gene TRBD1, 6 bases. Per the germline V gene, CDR1 is SGHDT and CDR2 is YYEEEE. The CDR3 covers 15 residues. V lost 4 bases to trimming and J lost 7 bases, with 20 bases between them. The DNA of the CDR3 is TGTGCCAGCAGCCCGCCAGGACAGCCCTGGGGTGGCTACACCTTC. Translation gives CASSPPGQPWGGYTF.

This chain connects TRBV10-2 to TRBJ2-4, with D perhaps TRBD2 (5 bases). This CDR3 is 16 amino acids long. Germline assignment: CDR1 WSHSY and CDR2 SAAADI. Trimming shortened V by 2 bases and J by 8 bases, and 19 bases separated the two germline ends. The CDR3 loop reads CASSEVERSRTYIQYF. The CDR3 DNA is TGCGCCAGCAGTGAGGTAGAGCGGTCAAGAACGTACATTCAGTACTTC.

The chain is built from TRBV15 and TRBJ2-3; 12 positions match TRBD2. Germline values: CDR1 LNHNV, CDR2 YYDKDF (reference sequence). This CDR3 is built from 17 residues. The trim removed 0 bases at V and 5 bases at J, leaving 6 bases unmatched. CDR3 sequence: CATSRDRELAGGDTQYF. CDR3 DNA sequence: TGTGCCACCAGCAGAGATCGCGAACTAGCGGGAGGAGATACGCAGTATTTT.

V and J are TRBV7-2 and TRBJ2-1; 11 bases fit TRBD2. CDR3 length equals 16 residues. Unmatched junction bases numbered 2, after V lost 0 bases and J lost 4 bases. Germline assignment: CDR1 SGHTA and CDR2 FQGNSA. This chain's CDR3 is CASSLALAGGYNEQFF. CDR3 in DNA: TGTGCCAGCAGCTTAGCGCTAGCGGGAGGTTACAATGAGCAGTTCTTC.

The rearrangement uses TRBV18 and TRBJ1-1; 7 positions agree with TRBD1. The CDR3 covers 16 residues. Germline trimming cut 3 bases from V and 1 base from J; bases unmatched to any gene: 8. Germline V gene sequence: CDR1 KGHSH, CDR2 LQKENI. DNA of the CDR3: TGTGCCAGCTCACCGTACGCGACAGGGAAGAACACTGAAGCTTTCTTT. This gives the protein CASSPYATGKNTEAFF.

Of note for this clone: Mismatch with germline at one junction end may stem from a read error. The CDR3 nucleotides read TGTTCCAGCAGCTTATGGGACAGGGGTCTGTACTTC. Residues: CSSSLWDRGLYF. The V gene is TRBV7-9, the J gene TRBJ2-7; 10 bases line up with TRBD1. The CDR3 extends over 12 amino acids. CDR1 is SEHNR and CDR2 is FQNEAQ in the germline V gene (reference sequence).

CDR3 bases: TGCAGCGTTGACCCGGGGACAGCCTCTGTAGCTAACTATGGCTACACCTTC. Translating it yields CSVDPGTASVANYGYTF. The J gene is TRBJ1-2, the V gene TRBV29-1, with 7 bases identical to TRBD1. The CDR3 loop spans 17 amino acids. CDR1 SQVTM and CDR2 ANQGSEA come from the germline V gene. With 3 bases clipped from V and 0 bases from J, the junction kept 13 bases outside the gene matches.

This clone came up once. The rearrangement joins TRBV28 to TRBJ2-1; D possibly corresponds to TRBD2 (6 bases). This CDR3 is built from 15 residues. V was clipped by 4 bases and J by 4 bases, with 14 bases between them. The germline gives CDR1 MDHEN, CDR2 SYDVKM. As DNA, the CDR3 is TGTGCCAGCAGTTCCCCCCCCGGGAGATACAATGAGCAGTTCTTC. It is translated as CASSSPPGRYNEQFF.

This chain links TRBV2 with TRBJ2-3, with 9 bases aligning to TRBD2. Trimming took 5 bases from V and 2 from J; bases not matched to a gene: 14. The CDR3 loop spans 18 amino acids. Germline-derived CDR1 and CDR2 are SNHLY and FYNNEI. The CDR3 sequence is CASSLLAGWGRDTDTQYF. CDR3 DNA sequence: TGTGCCAGCAGTCTTCTAGCGGGATGGGGTCGTGACACAGATACGCAGTATTTT.

This clone was detected a few times. The chain recombines TRBV6-4 with TRBJ2-3; 8 bases agree with TRBD2. Germline values: CDR1 MRHNA, CDR2 SNTAGT. CDR3 size: 15 residues. The ends lost 0 bases at V and 2 bases at J; junction bases unmatched: 1. The CDR3 loop is CASSDSGLATDTQYF. The CDR3 nucleotides read TGTGCCAGCAGTGACTCAGGACTAGCCACAGATACGCAGTATTTT.

Comments on this clone: At the DNA level, this CDR3 is encoded by other sequences in the same sample as well. The gene calls are TRBV27 and TRBJ2-7, with TRBD2 identical over 12 bases. The CDR3 has 15 amino acids. The germline CDR1 and CDR2 sequences are MNHEY and SMNVEV (reference sequence). V lost 5 bases, J lost 2 bases, and 4 bases stayed unmatched. The CDR3 DNA reads as TGTGCCAGCAGTCCCCGACTAGCGGGAGCCTACGAGCAGTACTTC. Protein product: CASSPRLAGAYEQYF.

The sample holds a few counts of this clone. This chain uses TRBV7-8 with TRBJ2-3; 7 bases map to TRBD2. CDR1 is SGHVS, CDR2 FQNEAQ, per germline. V lost 4 bases and J lost 2; bases outside the gene matches: 12. This CDR3 has 17 amino acids. CDR3 bases: TGTGCCAGCAGCTCCCATTCGTGGGAGGGCCTCACAGATACGCAGTATTTT. Translating it yields CASSSHSWEGLTDTQYF.

In nucleotides, the CDR3 is TGTGCCAGTAAGGTGACACAACGCTATGGCTACACCTTC. This translates into CASKVTQRYGYTF. This chain uses TRBV19 with TRBJ1-2; D not resolved. The germline V gene encodes CDR1 LNHDA and CDR2 SQIVND (reference sequence). The V gene lost 7 bases and the J gene lost 4 bases, with 13 bases spanning the gap. The CDR3 loop spans 13 amino acids.

The chain couples TRBV5-4 to TRBJ1-5; D not certain. This CDR3 is 14 amino acids long. V was trimmed by 2 bases and J by 1 base, leaving 7 bases between them. Germline values: CDR1 SGHNT, CDR2 YYREEE (reference sequence). CDR3 coding DNA: TGTGCCAGCAGCTTCCGGGGAAGCAATCAGCCCCAGCATTTT. Amino acid sequence: CASSFRGSNQPQHF.

The rearrangement uses TRBV11-3 and TRBJ2-7, with a weak D call TRBD2 (6 bases). Trimming left V 5 bases short and J 0 bases short, with 11 bases between. Germline lookup yields CDR1 SGHNT and CDR2 YENEEA. The CDR3 extends over 14 amino acids. In nucleotides, the CDR3 is TGTGCCAGCAGCCCGACTAGTTTCTCCTACGAGCAGTACTTC. Its translation is CASSPTSFSYEQYF.